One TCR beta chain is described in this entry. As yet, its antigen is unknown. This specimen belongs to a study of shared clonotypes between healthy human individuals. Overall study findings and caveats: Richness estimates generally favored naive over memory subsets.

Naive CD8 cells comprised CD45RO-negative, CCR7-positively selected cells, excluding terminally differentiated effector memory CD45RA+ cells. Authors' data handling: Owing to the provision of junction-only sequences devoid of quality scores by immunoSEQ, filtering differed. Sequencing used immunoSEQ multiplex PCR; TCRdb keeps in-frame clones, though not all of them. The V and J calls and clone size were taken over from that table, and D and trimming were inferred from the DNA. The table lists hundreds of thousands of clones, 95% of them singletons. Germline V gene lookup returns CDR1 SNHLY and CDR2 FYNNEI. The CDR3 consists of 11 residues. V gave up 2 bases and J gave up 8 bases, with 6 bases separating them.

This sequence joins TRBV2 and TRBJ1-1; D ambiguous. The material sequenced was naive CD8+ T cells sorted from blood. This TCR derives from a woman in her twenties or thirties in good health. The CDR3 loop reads CASSEHPEAFF. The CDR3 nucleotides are TGTGCCAGCAGTGAACATCCCGAAGCTTTCTTT.